The present entry profiles one T cell receptor (beta chain) with its context. Its antigen remains unidentified. One entry per CDR3 protein results from TCRdb running MiXCR on the reads. This sample has about 900,000 distinct CDR3 sequences, with roughly 30% found just once. The sample belongs to a study of T cell repertoires in cytomegalovirus infection. Study as a whole: HLA-B-restricted CMV epitopes that are well studied, plus recently identified HLA-C-restricted ones, were used by the study. A matching HLA type, together with CMV infection, was signaled by public TCR beta signatures.

Study-wide results and limits: Based on cumulative public TCR beta family frequency, carriers of CMV plus the relevant HLA were identified.

This TCR was sampled from a human donor in good health (CMV status not recorded). Some clones in this sample may be carry-over from other donors' samples. This sample comprised cultured CD8+ T cells from PBMCs, obtained from culture after CMV antigen stimulation.

The chain's CDR3 is CATTLSNLDYGYTF. The CDR3 nucleotides are TGTGCCACAACCCTATCAAACCTGGACTATGGCTACACCTTC. This chain uses TRBV6-1 with TRBJ1-2; D is undetermined. The germline V and J ends were trimmed by 10 bases and 3 bases, with 18 bases remaining between them. This CDR3 contains 14 residues. The germline gives CDR1 MNHNS, CDR2 SASEGT.